This TCR beta chain originates from a study of T-cell memory formation after mild COVID-19. The germline gives CDR1 LGHDT, CDR2 YNNKEL (reference sequence). Trimming took off 1 base at V and 1 base at J, with 11 bases between the two ends. The CDR3 sequence is 16 residues long. Via MiXCR, TCRdb re-called the 5' RACE reads, giving one row per CDR3 protein. In the table there are 210,000 or so distinct CDR3 sequences, about 10% of which are singletons. This clonotype was counted a few times. Its antigen is unidentified. Findings of the study overall: CD4+ contracting clones were mainly CM and EM; CD8+ ones, EMRA. A second wave of clones peaked on day 37, and their SARS-CoV-2 specificity went unconfirmed.

The receptor was derived from a young man who had mild COVID-19 (a few samples of this study predate the infection). Cell type and time point are not known. This chain links TRBV3-1 with TRBJ2-1; unclear D gene. Sequences were obtained from PBMCs or a T cell subset sorted from them (not recorded which). The CDR3 DNA follows: TGTGCCAGCAGCCAAGTCGCGTCAACATCCTACAATGAGCAGTTCTTC. Translated, it gives CASSQVASTSYNEQFF.